This record looks at one TCR beta chain sequence and its context. Its antigen remains unknown. Trimming took 0 bases from V and 4 from J, leaving 11 bases between them. The CDR3 contains 14 residues. Germline CDR1 is SGHNT and CDR2 is YYREEE (reference sequence). Nominally healthy donors were sampled, though unrecorded immune exposures were likely. The PCR was carried out with 60 Vbeta primers and 13 Jbeta primers. The repertoire was sequenced with immunoSEQ multiplex PCR; TCRdb's copy has only in-frame clones and lacks some. Its table lists 40,000 to 50,000 clones. This entry comes from a study of cytomegalovirus exposure and HLA in healthy donors. General study results and limits: Most of the TCR beta V segments (in an earlier analysis) were productive either about 87% or about 30% of the time. In a later analysis, TCR association rates varied by HLA locus: DRB1 most, HLA-C fewest. In vitro testing confirmed a few CMV-associated chains as specific for CMV antigens.

The V and J genes are TRBV5-4 and TRBJ2-7, with D tentatively TRBD1 (5 bases). This clonotype originated in a woman aged 30 to 39 in good health and CMV-seronegative. Sequenced sample: PBMCs. The DNA for the CDR3 is TGTGCCAGCAGCTTGGAGGGGCTGGCGTACGAGCAGTACTTC. This gives the protein CASSLEGLAYEQYF.